A selection of T cell receptor beta chains follows, all from one sample in a study of glioma-infiltrating T cells. Each CDR3 protein is one row after TCRdb ran MiXCR on the multiplex PCR reads. The data contain fewer than 250,000 distinct CDR3 sequences, about 31% of them singletons. Sequenced sample: glioma tissue, nonneoplastic brain tissue, or PBMCs (not recorded which). The receptors stem from a human donor with low-grade glioma or glioblastoma, undergoing nonglioma brain surgery, or in good health (not recorded which). Each CDR3 is given with its conserved first and last residue. Each record gives: J gene, D gene, V gene, CDR3 protein. The D gene is left open where the match is weak.

TRBJ1-5 | - | TRBV12-3/TRBV12-4 | CASSDRDNNQPQHF
TRBJ2-5 | TRBD1 | TRBV4-1 | CASSQGWGQEQETQYF
TRBJ1-2 | - | TRBV5-1 | CASSLAQLTIDGYTF
TRBJ2-7 | TRBD2 | TRBV4-2 | CASSPGTSTYEQYF
TRBJ2-3 | TRBD2 | TRBV4-1 | CASSQDHQRGNTDTQYF
TRBJ1-4 | - | TRBV28 | CASSTSGGTNEKLFF
TRBJ2-5 | TRBD2 | TRBV5-1 | CASSLMLAEETQYF
TRBJ1-4 | - | TRBV2 | CASRPPGPATNEKLFF
TRBJ2-1 | - | TRBV7-9 | CASSFNLRDNEQFF
TRBJ2-1 | TRBD2 | TRBV5-5 | CASSFRLAGDNEQFF
TRBJ2-1 | - | TRBV30 | CAWAGSGNEQFF
TRBJ2-7 | - | TRBV6-1 | CASSEVSGEGGYEQYF
TRBJ2-3 | TRBD2 | TRBV15 | CATSGVAGGPDTQYF
TRBJ2-6 | - | TRBV4-1 | CSSSQGLAVANVLTF
TRBJ2-7 | - | TRBV29-1 | CSVEMENSYEQYF
TRBJ2-7 | TRBD1 | TRBV6-6 | CASSYPRRTGGIYEQYF
TRBJ1-1 | - | TRBV28 | CGSSLYRGGENEAFF
TRBJ1-2 | - | TRBV27 | CASRGGRADYTF
TRBJ2-7 | - | TRBV28 | CASSLAGPGLYEQYF
TRBJ2-7 | - | TRBV7-3 | CASSLMDNSYEQYF
TRBJ2-7 | - | TRBV4-2 | CASSPRRGQYEQYF
TRBJ1-4 | TRBD1 | TRBV27 | CASGPTIGGVEKLFF
TRBJ1-1 | - | TRBV6-2/TRBV6-3 | CASSYPGHLNTEAFF
TRBJ2-7 | TRBD1 | TRBV24-1 | CATSGGIGTGAHEQYF
TRBJ2-3 | - | TRBV5-1 | CASSLRDTQYF
TRBJ1-2 | TRBD1 | TRBV6-2/TRBV6-3 | CASSTHRQGPSNYGYTF
TRBJ1-6 | TRBD1 | TRBV18 | CASSLVAGTGDSPLHF
TRBJ2-2 | TRBD1 | TRBV6-2/TRBV6-3 | CASSQHGTGNTGELFF
TRBJ2-1 | TRBD2 | TRBV12-3/TRBV12-4 | CASSGTSVYNEQFF
TRBJ1-4 | - | TRBV20-1 | CSAKRDEKLFF
TRBJ2-1 | TRBD2 | TRBV7-9 | CASSSQLAGVDEQFF
TRBJ1-6 | TRBD1 | TRBV20-1 | CSATRGQTYSPLHF
TRBJ1-2 | - | TRBV4-1 | CASSQEGWEVNYGYTF
TRBJ2-3 | TRBD2 | TRBV28 | CASSGAGGTDTQYF
TRBJ2-7 | - | TRBV7-8 | CASSSYFYEQYF
TRBJ2-7 | TRBD2 | TRBV6-2/TRBV6-3 | CASRRAGTSGRGYEQYF
TRBJ1-5 | - | TRBV27 | CASRAGVSNQPQHF
TRBJ2-7 | TRBD2 | TRBV7-9 | CASSLGLAGSYEQYF
TRBJ1-1 | TRBD1 | TRBV20-1 | CSALDRGLPMNTEAFF
TRBJ2-1 | - | TRBV12-3/TRBV12-4 | CASSLVGQGSTFF
TRBJ2-6 | TRBD1 | TRBV30 | CAEGAAGANVLTF
TRBJ1-1 | TRBD1 | TRBV18 | CASSLEGGSTEAFF
TRBJ2-1 | - | TRBV24-1 | CATSDAGIWTHNEQFF
TRBJ1-5 | TRBD1 | TRBV6-2/TRBV6-3 | CASSNPTGGDQPQHF
TRBJ1-1 | - | TRBV6-5 | CASNPPLAGGAGIVAEAFF
TRBJ1-5 | - | TRBV6-2/TRBV6-3 | CASSYSDISNQPQHF
TRBJ2-1 | TRBD2 | TRBV12-3/TRBV12-4 | CASSPTSGSRDEQFF
TRBJ2-3 | - | TRBV27 | CASSLAPTDTQYF
TRBJ2-7 | - | TRBV4-3 | CAGSQDFRPSAYEQYF
TRBJ1-5 | - | TRBV28 | CASNTGSLPQHF